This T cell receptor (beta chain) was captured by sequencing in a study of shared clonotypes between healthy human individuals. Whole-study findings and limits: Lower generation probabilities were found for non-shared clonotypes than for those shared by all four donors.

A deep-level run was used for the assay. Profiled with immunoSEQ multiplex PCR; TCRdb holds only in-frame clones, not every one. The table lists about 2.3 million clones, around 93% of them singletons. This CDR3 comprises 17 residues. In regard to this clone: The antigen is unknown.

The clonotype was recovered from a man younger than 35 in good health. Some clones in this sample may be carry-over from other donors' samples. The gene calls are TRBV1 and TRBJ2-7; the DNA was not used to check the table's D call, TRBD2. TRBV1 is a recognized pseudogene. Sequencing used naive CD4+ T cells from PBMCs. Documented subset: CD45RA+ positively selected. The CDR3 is CTSSQDPPLAGDSEQYF. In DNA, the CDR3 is TGCACCAGCAGCCAAGATCCCCCCCTAGCGGGAGATAGCGAGCAGTACTTC.